A selection of T cell receptor beta chains follows, all from one sample in a study of human T cells and chemical hapten exposure. TCRdb analysed the RACE reads with MiXCR anew, one entry per CDR3 protein. Of about 31,000 distinct CDR3 sequences listed, over 7% are singletons. Specimen: whole blood. These receptors were taken from a human donor in good health. Some clones in this sample may be carry-over from other donors' samples. Both conserved end residues are part of each CDR3. A D gene is named only where the DNA matches it firmly. Not all rows give a size; the values are once, few, many and, for expanded clones, a class.

few	TRBV4-1	TRBD1	TRBJ1-1	TGCGCCAGCAGCCAAGACGACAGGGCGGCGCTGAACACTGAAGCTTTCTTT	CASSQDDRAALNTEAFF
few	TRBV29-1	TRBD2	TRBJ2-2	TGCAGCGTTACTCCGAGCGGGGGGGGCGGGGAGCTGTTTTTT	CSVTPSGGGGELFF
few	TRBV29-1	.	TRBJ2-3	TGCAGCGTACCTAAAGGCACATCTAGCACAGATACGCAGTATTTT	CSVPKGTSSTDTQYF
many	TRBV10-3	TRBD1	TRBJ1-1	TGTGCCAACAGGGGTGGGGGCACTGAAGCTTTCTTT	CANRGGGTEAFF
.	TRBV27	TRBD1	TRBJ1-4	TGTGCCAGCACCAGCCTCGATGTGGTAACAGGGGGGCGGACTAGAAGTGAAAAACTGTTTTTT	CASTSLDVVTGGRTRSEKLFF
.	TRBV7-9	.	TRBJ2-7	TGTGCCAGCAGCTCCGGACTCCCACACGAGCAGTACTTC	CASSSGLPHEQYF
medium-sized	TRBV6-1	.	TRBJ1-1	TGTGCCAGCAGCCCGAATCCAGGTGGGTCGACTGAAGCTTTCTTT	CASSPNPGGSTEAFF
many	TRBV29-1	TRBD2	TRBJ2-3	TGCAGCGTTGAGAGGGAACTAGCGGGAGGTTCGTTGGGGACAGATACGCAGTATTTT	CSVERELAGGSLGTDTQYF
.	TRBV5-5	TRBD1	TRBJ2-5	TGTGCCAGCAGCGTGACAGGGGGCGCGGTGGAGACCCAGTACTTC	CASSVTGGAVETQYF
many	TRBV2	.	TRBJ1-1	TGTGCCAGCAAATTGTGGAACACTGAAGCTTTCTTT	CASKLWNTEAFF
few	TRBV12-3/TRBV12-4	.	TRBJ2-1	TGTGCCAGCAGTCCCTCCCGCCGGGGAGGTGAGCAGTTCTTC	CASSPSRRGGEQFF
.	TRBV18	TRBD1	TRBJ1-2	TGTGCCAGCTCACCGGACAGGGATCATGGCTACACCTTC	CASSPDRDHGYTF
few	TRBV3-1	TRBD2	TRBJ2-7	TGTGCCAGCAGCCAAGATAGACTAGCGGGACCCTACGAGCAGTACTTC	CASSQDRLAGPYEQYF
.	TRBV16	.	TRBJ1-2	TGTGCCAGCAGCCAGGGGGCTGTGGACTATGGCTACACCTTC	CASSQGAVDYGYTF
.	TRBV18	TRBD2	TRBJ2-5	TGTGCCAGCTCACCACCCACGACTAGCGGGGACCTACGCTGCCAAGAGACCCAGTACTTC	CASSPPTTSGDLRCQETQYF
many	TRBV7-2	TRBD1	TRBJ2-2	TGTGCCAGCAGCTTAGGGACCACAGGGGTCACCGGGGAGCTGTTTTTT	CASSLGTTGVTGELFF
.	TRBV2	.	TRBJ1-6	TGTGCCAGCAGTTTGGGGGTCCCCCTCCACTTT	CASSLGVPLHF
.	TRBV13	.	TRBJ1-3	TGTGCCAGCAGCCGCGGAGGCTCTGGAAACACCATATATTTT	CASSRGGSGNTIYF
many	TRBV6-5	.	TRBJ2-2	TGTGCCAGCAGTTATTGGGGGTTCCCGAACACCGGGGAGCTGTTTTTT	CASSYWGFPNTGELFF
many	TRBV7-9	.	TRBJ2-7	TGTGCCAGCAGCTCCGGGACTGACTTGGGGGAGCAGTACTTC	CASSSGTDLGEQYF
.	TRBV12-3/TRBV12-4	.	TRBJ1-4	TGTGCCAGCAGTTTCCGGCAGGGTGAGAATGAAAAACTGTTTTTT	CASSFRQGENEKLFF
.	TRBV12-3/TRBV12-4	.	TRBJ2-7	TGTGCCAGCAGTAAGGGGGGTTACGAGCAGTACTTC	CASSKGGYEQYF
.	TRBV18	TRBD2	TRBJ2-3	TGTGCCAGCTCAATCGCCGGGACTAGCGGAACAGATACGCAGTATTTT	CASSIAGTSGTDTQYF
many	TRBV18	TRBD1	TRBJ2-3	TGTGCCAGCTCACCGAGACAGGGGGTCAAAGATACGCAGTATTTT	CASSPRQGVKDTQYF
few	TRBV4-3	TRBD1	TRBJ1-1	TGCGCCAGCAGCCAAGATCGGACAGGGGGCCCGGGGTGGGCTTTCTTT	CASSQDRTGGPGWAFF
.	TRBV18	.	TRBJ1-2	TGTGCCAGCTCACCGACCGGGGCAGGCGGGGCCTATGGCTACACCTTC	CASSPTGAGGAYGYTF
many	TRBV6-6	.	TRBJ1-5	TGTGCCAGCAGTTACACACTACTGAGTAGCAATCAGCCCCAGCATTTT	CASSYTLLSSNQPQHF
.	TRBV5-1	.	TRBJ1-1	TGCGCCAGCAGCTTGGGAAGAGGGGTGAACACTGAAGCTTTCTTT	CASSLGRGVNTEAFF
.	TRBV4-2	TRBD1	TRBJ2-1	TGTGCCAGCAGCCAAGGTACCGGGACAGGCCCTTACAATGAGCAGTTCTTC	CASSQGTGTGPYNEQFF
many	TRBV20-1	.	TRBJ1-1	TGCAGTGCTCGGGATTCGAACACTGAAGCTTTCTTT	CSARDSNTEAFF
many	TRBV6-2/TRBV6-3	.	TRBJ2-7	TGTGCCGGCGGCGGTAGTATGTCCTACGAGCAGTACTTC	CAGGGSMSYEQYF
few	TRBV2	.	TRBJ1-3	TGTGCCAGCAGGGACAGAGGAAACACCATATATTTT	CASRDRGNTIYF
.	TRBV11-2	.	TRBJ2-3	TGTGCCAGCAGCTTAGGGGGGTCCCCTAGCACAGATACGCAGTATTTT	CASSLGGSPSTDTQYF
many	TRBV5-1	.	TRBJ1-4	TGCGCCAGCAGCTTGGCCAGTACCGCAAAGGGTGAAAAACTGTTTTTT	CASSLASTAKGEKLFF
.	TRBV6-5	TRBD2	TRBJ2-7	TGTGCCAGCAGTTCCCTTGGGGGGGAACCGAGATACGAGCAGTACTTC	CASSSLGGEPRYEQYF
.	TRBV15	.	TRBJ1-3	TGTGCCACCAGCAGAGATCAATTGGGCGGAAACACCATATATTTT	CATSRDQLGGNTIYF
many	TRBV20-1	.	TRBJ2-1	TGCAGTGCTAGTAGCGGACCTAGCTCCTACAATGAGCAGTTCTTC	CSASSGPSSYNEQFF
.	TRBV15	TRBD2	TRBJ2-1	TGTGCCACCAGCAGAGATAGAGCGGGAGGCTACAATGAGCAGTTCTTC	CATSRDRAGGYNEQFF
.	TRBV7-6	TRBD2	TRBJ2-3	TGTGCCAGCACTCGGAGCGGGAGTACAGATACGCAGTATTTT	CASTRSGSTDTQYF
few	TRBV7-2	.	TRBJ2-3	TGTGCCAGCAGCTTAGCGGCCGCGACAGATACGCAGTATTTT	CASSLAAATDTQYF
.	TRBV2	.	TRBJ1-2	TGTGCCAGCAGTGTGGACAGTTCTAACTATGGCTACACCTTC	CASSVDSSNYGYTF
few	TRBV5-5	TRBD1	TRBJ1-4	TGTGCCAGCAGCTTGGAGCAGGGGGGCACTAATGAAAAACTGTTTTTT	CASSLEQGGTNEKLFF
few	TRBV18	TRBD1	TRBJ2-7	TGTGCCAGCTCACCCGACAGGGGGCCCTACGAGCAGTACTTC	CASSPDRGPYEQYF
few	TRBV30	.	TRBJ1-3	TGTGCCTGGAATGGGTACACTGCGAACACCATATATTTT	CAWNGYTANTIYF
few	TRBV5-1	.	TRBJ1-1	TGCGCCAGCAGCTCCGGGACACCGAACACTGAAGCTTTCTTT	CASSSGTPNTEAFF
.	TRBV9	.	TRBJ2-5	TGTGCCAGCAGCGTAGTATCGGGGGCCGAGACCCAGTACTTC	CASSVVSGAETQYF
.	TRBV2	.	TRBJ1-2	TGTGCCAGCCATATGGATTCTAACTATGGCTACACCTTC	CASHMDSNYGYTF
.	TRBV5-1	TRBD1	TRBJ2-3	TGCGCCAGCAGCTCCGGGACAGGGGGGGGAGATACGCAGTATTTT	CASSSGTGGGDTQYF
.	TRBV7-2	TRBD2	TRBJ2-1	TGTGCCAGCAGCTTAGAAACTAGCGGGTCCTACAATGAGCAGTTCTTC	CASSLETSGSYNEQFF
few	TRBV7-2	.	TRBJ2-3	TGTGCCAGCAGCTTAAGAGATACGCAGTATTTT	CASSLRDTQYF
few	TRBV6-2/TRBV6-3	.	TRBJ2-1	TGTGCCAGCAGTTACTCGAGCGGCTCCAGCTCCTACAATGAGCAGTTCTTC	CASSYSSGSSSYNEQFF
many	TRBV2	.	TRBJ1-5	TGTGCCAGCAGTGCCGGCGGATCCAATCAGCCCCAGCATTTT	CASSAGGSNQPQHF
.	TRBV6-2/TRBV6-3	.	TRBJ1-1	TGTGCCAGCAGCCCCGCAGGCGCTGAAGCTTTCTTT	CASSPAGAEAFF
.	TRBV7-2	.	TRBJ2-7	TGTGCCAGCAGCTTAGAGCCAGGGCCCTTTGGCGAGCAGTACTTC	CASSLEPGPFGEQYF
many	TRBV7-7	.	TRBJ2-5	TGTGCTAGCGGAGGGGGTGAGACCCAGTACTTC	CASGGGETQYF